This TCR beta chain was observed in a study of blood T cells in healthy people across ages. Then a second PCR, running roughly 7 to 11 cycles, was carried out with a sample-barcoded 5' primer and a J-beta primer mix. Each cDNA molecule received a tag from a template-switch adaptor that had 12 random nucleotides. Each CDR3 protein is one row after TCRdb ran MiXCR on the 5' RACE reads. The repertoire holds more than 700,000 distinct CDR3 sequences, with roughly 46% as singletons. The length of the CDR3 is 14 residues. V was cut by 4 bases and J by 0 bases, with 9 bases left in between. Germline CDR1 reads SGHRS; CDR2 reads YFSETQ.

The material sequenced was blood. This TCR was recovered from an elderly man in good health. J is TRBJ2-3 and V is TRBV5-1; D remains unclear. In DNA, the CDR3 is TGCGCCAGCAGCACCGACTGGAGCACAGATACGCAGTATTTT. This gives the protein CASSTDWSTDTQYF.